Shown below are 17 T cell receptor beta chains from a single sample sequenced in a study of control samples from healthy donors and cancer patients. Sequenced by immunoSEQ multiplex PCR; TCRdb stores in-frame clones only, minus some. The table includes roughly 38,000 clones, roughly 90% detected once. Sequencing was performed on blood. The receptors stem from a woman in her forties or fifties in good health.

The chain is built from TRBV9 and TRBJ2-2; D is ambiguous. The CDR3 totals 12 residues. Per germline, CDR1 SGDLS and CDR2 YYNGEE. The ends were cut back, 0 bases at V and 7 bases at J, with 4 bases in the middle. The chain's CDR3 is CASSVAGGELFF. CDR3 DNA sequence: TGTGCCAGCAGCGTAGCTGGCGGGGAGCTGTTTTTT.

This chain joins TRBV19 and TRBJ1-1, with TRBD1 matching over 8 bases. The CDR3 extends over 17 amino acids. Germline V gives CDR1 LNHDA, CDR2 SQIVND (reference sequence). Trimming removed 7 bases from V and 1 base from J; junction bases left unmatched: 14. CDR3 bases: TGTGCCAGTACTCCGGGACAGGTGTGGGTGACGAACACTGAAGCTTTCTTT. It is translated as CASTPGQVWVTNTEAFF. The full variable domain, its missing parts supplied by reference TRBV19 and TRBJ1-1, is DGGITQSPKYLFRKEGQNVTLSCEQNLNHDAMYWYRQDPGQGLRLIYYSQIVNDFQKGDIAEGYSVSREKKESFPLTVTSAQKNPTAFYLCASTPGQVWVTNTEAFFGQGTRLTVV.

The V and J genes are TRBV18 and TRBJ1-5; D is possibly TRBD1 (6 bases). CDR1 and CDR2 (germline): KGHSH, LQKENI. Trimming shortened V by 0 bases and J by 5 bases, and 11 bases separated the two germline ends. The CDR3 runs 15 residues. The CDR3 loop is CASSPPGTPDQPQHF. CDR3 DNA sequence: TGTGCCAGCTCACCACCGGGGACACCCGATCAGCCCCAGCATTTT.

J is TRBJ2-1 and V is TRBV7-2, with D hard to call. The CDR3 loop spans 15 amino acids. Germline CDR1 and CDR2: SGHTA and FQGNSA. Trimming shortened V by 2 bases and J by 8 bases, and 16 bases separated the two germline ends. CDR3 in amino acids: CASSLSGVSQDEQFF. Written as DNA, the CDR3 is TGTGCCAGCAGCTTATCCGGCGTGTCACAAGATGAGCAGTTCTTC.

The rearrangement joins TRBV4-2 to TRBJ1-4; tentatively, D is TRBD1 (5 bases). Germline V CDR1 and CDR2: LGHNA, YNFKEQ. Trimming removed 4 bases from V and 4 bases from J, with 16 bases in between. This CDR3 is 16 amino acids long. The CDR3: CASSPATGGFNEKLFF. CDR3 DNA sequence: TGTGCCAGCAGCCCCGCTACGGGGGGGTTTAATGAAAAACTGTTTTTT.

The rearrangement uses TRBV7-8 and TRBJ1-1; D remains ambiguous. Germline loops: CDR1 SGHVS, CDR2 FQNEAQ. This CDR3 has 13 residues. V was trimmed by 0 bases and J by 6 bases, leaving 8 bases between them. The CDR3 sequence: CASSLAGIAEAFF. The CDR3 DNA sequence: TGTGCCAGCAGCTTAGCAGGGATCGCTGAAGCTTTCTTT.

The chain joins TRBV7-8 to TRBJ1-5; D unresolved. Trimming left V 2 bases short and J 9 bases short, with 5 bases between. The CDR3 is 11 amino acids. Germline V lookup: CDR1 SGHVS, CDR2 FQNEAQ. The CDR3: CASSLQGPQHF. CDR3 DNA sequence: TGTGCCAGCAGCTTACAAGGGCCCCAGCATTTT.

The CDR3 loop reads CASSWDSRGNTEAFF. For the CDR3, the DNA is TGTGCCAGCAGCTGGGACAGCCGGGGTAACACTGAAGCTTTCTTT. The chain is built from TRBV9 and TRBJ1-1; 7 bases are a match to TRBD1. The CDR3 length is 15 residues. The trim removed 4 bases at V and 2 bases at J, leaving 8 bases unmatched. Germline-derived CDR1 and CDR2 are SGDLS and YYNGEE.

The CDR3 DNA reads TGTGCCAGCAGCACAACGACAGGGACTAATTCACCCCTCCACTTT. It yields the protein CASSTTTGTNSPLHF. This chain connects TRBV7-2 to TRBJ1-6, with TRBD1 matching over 7 bases. The trim removed 5 bases at V and 6 bases at J, leaving 7 bases unmatched. Germline V gene sequence: CDR1 SGHTA, CDR2 FQGNSA. The CDR3 is 15 amino acids.

The chain has TRBV24-1 and TRBJ2-2; 7 nucleotides align to TRBD1. V shed 5 bases, J shed 0 bases, and the junction held 5 bases outside the gene matches. Germline loops: CDR1 KGHDR, CDR2 SFDVKD. This CDR3 contains 16 residues. The CDR3, as DNA: TGTGCCACCAGTGTGACCGGGACAGCGAACACCGGGGAGCTGTTTTTT. Its translation: CATSVTGTANTGELFF.

CDR3 sequence (DNA): TGTGCCAGCAGCCGGGGAAGGTGGGGGGAGGTCACTGAAGCTTTCTTT. Translating it yields CASSRGRWGEVTEAFF. This chain links TRBV7-9 with TRBJ1-1; TRBD1 is a possible D gene (5 bases). The CDR3 length is 16 residues. V was clipped by 5 bases and J by 4 bases, with 20 bases between them. CDR1 is SEHNR and CDR2 is FQNEAQ in the germline V gene (reference sequence).

This clone was seen a single time. CDR3 region: CASTLLTGRTEAFF. The CDR3 DNA reads TGTGCCAGCACCCTGCTTACTGGAAGGACTGAAGCTTTCTTT. This sequence joins TRBV2 and TRBJ1-1; D unclear. This CDR3 is 14 amino acids long. V gave up 7 bases and J gave up 5 bases, with 17 bases separating them. Germline CDR1 is SNHLY and CDR2 is FYNNEI.

The genes are TRBV30 and TRBJ1-1, with D unclear. The length of the CDR3 is 18 residues. The germline CDR1 and CDR2 sequences are GTSNPN and SVGIG (reference sequence). The germline V and J ends were trimmed by 0 bases and 1 base, with 21 bases remaining between them. The CDR3 reads CAWSVVEQSILRNTEAFF. The CDR3 nucleotides read TGTGCCTGGAGTGTGGTGGAACAGAGCATTTTGAGGAACACTGAAGCTTTCTTT.

This sequence joins TRBV5-1 and TRBJ1-1; 8 bases align to TRBD1. There are 14 residues in the CDR3. Looked up from germline, CDR1 is SGHRS and CDR2 is YFSETQ. Trimming cost V 1 base and J 3 bases; bases outside gene matches: 2. CDR3 region: CASSLQGADTEAFF. As DNA, the CDR3 is TGCGCCAGCAGCTTGCAGGGGGCGGACACTGAAGCTTTCTTT. The full variable domain, its missing parts supplied by reference TRBV5-1 and TRBJ1-1, is KAGVTQTPRYLIKTRGQQVTLSCSPISGHRSVSWYQQTPGQGLQFLFEYFSETQRNKGNFPGRFSGRQFSNSRSEMNVSTLELGDSALYLCASSLQGADTEAFFGQGTRLTVV.

V is TRBV5-8 and J is TRBJ1-1, with a tentative D call TRBD1 (5 bases). CDR3 length equals 13 residues. Germline assignment: CDR1 SGHTS and CDR2 YDEGEE. V lost 0 bases and J 7 bases, leaving 10 bases between the germline ends. The DNA of the CDR3 is TGTGCCAGCAGCTTGGTGGGGGGGAGTGAAGCTTTCTTT. Its protein is CASSLVGGSEAFF.

The chain couples TRBV6-6 to TRBJ1-3; the match to TRBD1 covers 7 bases. The ends lost 6 bases at V and 0 bases at J; junction bases unmatched: 5. This CDR3 comprises 15 residues. Looked up from germline, CDR1 is MNHNY and CDR2 is SVGAGI (reference sequence). The CDR3 spells CASSRQGLSGNTIYF. CDR3 DNA: TGTGCCAGCAGCAGACAGGGCCTCTCTGGAAACACCATATATTTT.

J is TRBJ1-4 and V is TRBV7-9; D call uncertain. The CDR3 is 11 amino acids. Trimming shortened V by 3 bases and J by 8 bases, and 4 bases separated the two germline ends. Germline CDR1 reads SEHNR; CDR2 reads FQNEAQ (reference sequence). The CDR3 sequence: CASSFGEKLFF. CDR3 coding DNA: TGTGCCAGCAGCTTTGGAGAAAAACTGTTTTTT.